The present T cell receptor (beta chain) was sequenced within a study of neurological immune-mediated disorders. Germline V CDR1 and CDR2: SGHTA, FQGNSA. The CDR3 has 16 amino acids. This clonotype has ten or more counts. At one of its ends the junction is not consistent with the germline gene, which may arise from a read error. TCRdb independently ran MiXCR on the 5' RACE reads; one entry per CDR3 protein. Altogether some 57,000 distinct CDR3 sequences are present, 4.5% to 5.5% being singletons, with the ten largest covering 3.4%. The chain links TRBV7-2 to TRBJ1-5; the match to TRBD1 covers 8 bases. Sample: PBMCs. This sequence originates from a woman aged 45-65 years with multiple sclerosis. The DNA for the CDR3 is TGTGCCAGCACCCATTACTCCGGGACAGGCAATCAGCCCCAGAATTTT. Translating gives CASTHYSGTGNQPQNF.